The source of this TCR beta chain is a study of blood T cell repertoires in COVID-19. Study context: Whether acute or convalescent, the COVID-19 samples came from the United States, Italy and Spain.

Germline loops: CDR1 SQVTM, CDR2 ANQGSEA. The CDR3 extends over 19 amino acids. Losses at the gene ends were 6 bases for V and 0 bases for J; bases not matched to a gene: 13. In the original workflow: Amplification of reference gene primers provided the estimated nucleated cell counts. The data were produced by immunoSEQ multiplex PCR, yet TCRdb's version contains in-frame clones alone and is incomplete. The D gene and trimming were derived from the DNA, and the V and J assignments and clone size from that table. The data hold fewer than 200,000 clones, with about nine tenths observed a single time. The sequenced sample consisted of peripheral blood. The rearrangement joins TRBV29-1 to TRBJ2-1; 14 positions agree with TRBD2. The sequence derives from a man aged 70-80 years with active or convalescent COVID-19. CDR3 bases: TGCAGCGTATCTCCGGGACTAGCGGGAGTATATCCCTCCTACAATGAGCAGTTCTTC. Protein: CSVSPGLAGVYPSYNEQFF.